This T cell receptor beta chain was retrieved from a study of lymphopenia after photon versus proton radiotherapy. The repertoire was sequenced with immunoSEQ multiplex PCR; TCRdb's copy has only in-frame clones and lacks some. The sample carries about 37,000 clones, over 65% recorded once. This clone has just one count. Its antigen is undetermined. V was clipped by 6 bases and J by 3 bases; unmatched bases: 5. Germline V gene lookup returns CDR1 ENHRY and CDR2 SYGVKD. The CDR3 spans 14 residues. Study-wide results and limits: Post-nadir diversity loss with photons came from oligoclonal expansion, particularly CD8+ Temra cells. A bigger post-nadir fall in TCR diversity correlated inversely with survival time in deceased patients. Proton therapy kept repertoires fairly stable, unlike photons, which gained effector/memory cells.

The chain couples TRBV10-3 to TRBJ2-7, with 10 bases lining up with TRBD1. The sequenced sample was peripheral blood, obtained from a patient treated with photon-based radiotherapy. The source is a man in his fifties with gastric cancer. In DNA form, the CDR3 reads TGTGCCATCAGGAGACAGGGGGCGAACTACGAGCAGTACTTC. It translates to CAIRRQGANYEQYF.